A single sample is the source of the 26 T cell receptor beta chains below, sequenced in a study of T cells in Graves' hyperthyroidism and ophthalmopathy (dated by TCRdb to about 2019). The library came from multiplex PCR. The instrument was an Illumina HiSeq 2000. The TCR beta CDR3 regions were amplified from the RNA transcripts. The TCR CDR3 was subjected to a first round of RT-PCR using the HTBI primer set and the Qiagen OneStep RT-PCR kit. Using fastp at Q25 and MiXCR, TCRdb reprocessed the public reads and kept productive beta chains. Each entry is one CDR3 protein sequence, shown with its most common DNA and genes. For this sample there are 400,000 to 500,000 distinct CDR3 sequences; 13% to 15% appear just once. Together, the top ten hold less than 20% of the sample. Sequenced: blood. The source is a woman aged 18-29 years with Graves' hyperthyroidism.

This clonotype was counted a few times. The chain links TRBV30 to TRBJ2-4; TRBD2 aligns across 7 bases. CDR3 length equals 13 residues. Germline CDR1 and CDR2: GTSNPN and SVGIG (reference sequence). The V gene end was trimmed by 3 bases and the J gene end by 7 bases; junction bases not matched to a gene: 6. CDR3 DNA: TGTGCCTGGAGGAAGCGGGATTTGAACATTCAGTACTTC. Translated: CAWRKRDLNIQYF.

This clonotype has more than one count but fewer than ten. The CDR3 nucleotides are TGCGCCAGCAGCTCCGGGGACAGGGGAGTCGATCAGCCCCAGCATTTT. Residues: CASSSGDRGVDQPQHF. V is TRBV5-1 and J is TRBJ1-5; TRBD1 aligns across 10 bases. CDR1 is SGHRS, CDR2 YFSETQ, per germline. V dropped 3 bases and J dropped 5; count of bases not matched to a gene: 8. This CDR3 spans 16 amino acids.

This clonotype was observed at least ten times. The chain has TRBV7-3 and TRBJ2-3, with 12 bases identical to TRBD2. V lost 5 bases, J lost 3 bases, and 3 bases stayed unmatched. The CDR3 contains 15 residues. Germline CDR1 and CDR2: SGHTA and FQGTGA. CDR3 loop: CASSKGTSGTDTQYF. The CDR3, as DNA: TGTGCCAGCAGCAAAGGGACTAGCGGGACAGATACGCAGTATTTT.

This chain joins TRBV5-8 and TRBJ1-2; D is unclear. The CDR3 totals 15 residues. V dropped 3 bases and J dropped 6 bases, with 18 bases sitting between them. Germline V CDR1 and CDR2: SGHTS, YDEGEE. CDR3 loop: CASSWGWRAGDGYTF. The CDR3 region has the DNA TGTGCCAGCAGCTGGGGTTGGAGGGCCGGGGATGGCTACACCTTC.

The chain is built from TRBV10-1 and TRBJ2-1; D unresolved. CDR3 size: 9 residues. Between the trimmed V and J ends, which lost 8 bases and 8 bases, there was a span of 4 bases. CDR1 is WNHNN, CDR2 SYGVQD, per germline (reference sequence). In DNA, the CDR3 is TGCGCCAGCGGGCATGAGCAGTTCTTC. Protein sequence: CASGHEQFF.

This clonotype was seen only a few times. This sequence joins TRBV9 and TRBJ1-3; 8 bases line up with TRBD1. This CDR3 contains 14 residues. V gave up 3 bases and J gave up 2 bases; unmatched junction bases: 1. CDR1 and CDR2 from the germline V gene are SGDLS and YYNGEE. The DNA of the CDR3 is TGTGCCAGCAGCGGGGACAGGCCTGGAAACACCATATATTTT. Amino acids: CASSGDRPGNTIYF.

This clonotype occurred many times. The chain links TRBV27 to TRBJ2-1, with 10 bases matching TRBD1. Trimming took 6 bases from V and 5 from J; bases not matched to a gene: 7. CDR3 length equals 15 residues. Looked up from germline, CDR1 is MNHEY and CDR2 is SMNVEV (reference sequence). DNA for the CDR3: TGTGCCAGCAGGACCCGGGACAGGGGTGACAATGAGCAGTTCTTC. Protein product: CASRTRDRGDNEQFF.

This clonotype was counted only a few times. The J gene is TRBJ1-4, the V gene TRBV29-1; D call uncertain. Trimming stripped 4 bases from V and 3 bases from J, with 15 bases between. The CDR3 covers 15 residues. Germline assignment: CDR1 SQVTM and CDR2 ANQGSEA. The CDR3 spells CSVGVSTSANEKLFF. Written as DNA, the CDR3 is TGCAGCGTTGGAGTATCGACATCGGCTAATGAAAAACTGTTTTTT.

This clonotype was seen many times. The V and J genes are TRBV20-1 and TRBJ2-5; 10 nucleotides match TRBD2. The trim removed 3 bases at V and 4 bases at J, leaving 11 bases unmatched. This CDR3 is 16 amino acids long. From germline, CDR1 is DFQATT and CDR2 SNEGSKA (reference sequence). The CDR3 reads CSASWLAGEELETQYF. DNA of the CDR3: TGCAGTGCTAGTTGGCTAGCGGGAGAGGAGTTAGAGACCCAGTACTTC.

The V and J genes are TRBV2 and TRBJ2-1; no clear D. CDR3 length equals 13 residues. CDR1 is SNHLY, CDR2 FYNNEI, per germline. Trimming cost V 6 bases and J 2 bases, with 8 bases left between them. The CDR3 DNA is TGTGCCAGCAGCTCGACCCCCTACAATGAGCAGTTCTTC. It is translated as CASSSTPYNEQFF. Filled out from reference TRBV2 and TRBJ2-1, the complete variable domain reads EPEVTQTPSHQVTQMGQEVILRCVPISNHLYFYWYRQILGQKVEFLVSFYNNEISEKSEIFDDQFSVERPDGSNFTLKIRSTKLEDSAMYFCASSSTPYNEQFFGPGTRLTVL.

Points on this clonotype: A read error is possible here, since a much larger clone lies one base away. The chain links TRBV3-1 to TRBJ1-1; the D is unclear. The CDR3 runs 13 residues. Germline values: CDR1 LGHDT, CDR2 YNNKEL (reference sequence). Here the CDR3 DNA reads TGTGCCAGCAGCCAAGAAGGGAGCCCTGAAGGTTTCTTT. Protein product: CASSQEGSPEGFF.

This clonotype has a count of ten or more. The V call is TRBV6-1, the J call TRBJ1-2; 8 bases agree with TRBD1. From germline, CDR1 is MNHNS and CDR2 SASEGT. With V trimmed by 5 bases and J by 8 bases, 7 bases remained unmatched. There are 13 residues in the CDR3. CDR3 region: CASSPGQGGGYTF. CDR3 DNA: TGTGCCAGCAGTCCCGGACAGGGCGGGGGCTACACCTTC.

This clonotype is medium-sized within its sample. V usage is TRBV2 and J usage is TRBJ1-2; D gene unclear. Germline V gene sequence: CDR1 SNHLY, CDR2 FYNNEI. The CDR3 contains 12 residues. V lost 6 bases, J lost 4 bases, and 9 bases lay in between. For the CDR3, the DNA is TGTGCCAGCAGCCCCCTCGTCTATGGCTACACCTTC. Encoded protein: CASSPLVYGYTF. Drawing the rest from reference TRBV2 and TRBJ1-2, the complete variable domain is EPEVTQTPSHQVTQMGQEVILRCVPISNHLYFYWYRQILGQKVEFLVSFYNNEISEKSEIFDDQFSVERPDGSNFTLKIRSTKLEDSAMYFCASSPLVYGYTFGSGTRLTVV.

This rearrangement joins TRBV5-1 to TRBJ1-2, with TRBD1 matching over 9 bases. Germline-derived CDR1 and CDR2 are SGHRS and YFSETQ. Trimming took 1 base from V and 0 from J; bases not matched to a gene: 1. This CDR3 is 15 amino acids long. For the CDR3, the DNA is TGCGCCAGCAGCTTGAGGGACAGGGCTAACTATGGCTACACCTTC. This gives the protein CASSLRDRANYGYTF.

The CDR3 DNA is TGTGCCAGCTCCCCGGAGGGCCCGGATACGCAGTATTTT. Its translation is CASSPEGPDTQYF. The chain carries TRBV18 and TRBJ2-3; D is possibly TRBD2 (6 bases). The V end was cut by 6 bases, the J end by 6 bases, with 13 bases between. Per germline, CDR1 KGHSH and CDR2 LQKENI. The CDR3 sequence is 13 residues long.

This clonotype was picked up many times. The chain links TRBV5-1 to TRBJ1-1; possibly TRBD1 for D (6 bases). V lost 0 bases, J lost 0 bases, and 12 bases lay in between. The CDR3 spans 16 residues. CDR1 is SGHRS, CDR2 YFSETQ, per germline. The CDR3 is CASSLAPTGLNTEAFF. DNA for the CDR3: TGCGCCAGCAGCTTGGCCCCGACAGGATTGAACACTGAAGCTTTCTTT.

This clonotype was counted ten times or more. The rearrangement uses TRBV19 and TRBJ2-2, with 10 positions matching TRBD1. With V trimmed by 4 bases and J by 3 bases, 2 bases remained unmatched. Per germline, CDR1 LNHDA and CDR2 SQIVND (reference sequence). The CDR3 runs 15 residues. Written as DNA, the CDR3 is TGTGCCAGTAGTACCGGGACAGGGGACACCGGGGAGCTGTTTTTT. Translating gives CASSTGTGDTGELFF.

This clonotype came up many times. The V call is TRBV11-1, the J call TRBJ2-3; 11 bases map to TRBD2. The J segment lost 3 bases and the V segment lost 1 base, leaving 9 bases of the junction unmatched. The CDR3 is 18 residues long. CDR1 SGHAT and CDR2 FQDESV come from the germline V gene (reference sequence). CDR3 protein: CASSLVKTLAGGTDTQYF. CDR3 DNA: TGTGCCAGCAGCTTAGTAAAGACGCTAGCGGGAGGTACAGATACGCAGTATTTT.

This clonotype was detected ten times or more. The chain uses TRBV29-1 and TRBJ2-3, with 8 positions matching TRBD1. V shed 1 base, J shed 1 base, and the junction held 4 bases outside the gene matches. CDR1 is SQVTM, CDR2 ANQGSEA, per germline. The CDR3 runs 15 residues. The chain's CDR3 is CSVEVLGQGTDTQYF. In DNA, the CDR3 is TGCAGCGTTGAAGTTTTGGGACAGGGCACAGATACGCAGTATTTT.

J is TRBJ1-2 and V is TRBV9, with 9 bases matching TRBD1. J was trimmed by 12 bases and V by 4 bases; bases with no gene match: 16. The CDR3 consists of 15 residues. Germline V lookup: CDR1 SGDLS, CDR2 YYNGEE. The CDR3 DNA reads TGTGCCAGCAGCCCTTCGGCCGGGACAGGGTTCCTCCACACCTTC. As protein: CASSPSAGTGFLHTF.

This clonotype was found a few times. This chain joins TRBV30 and TRBJ2-2; the match to TRBD1 covers 10 bases. V lost 5 bases and J lost 3; bases outside the gene matches: 3. CDR1 is GTSNPN, CDR2 SVGIG, per germline (reference sequence). The CDR3 sequence is 14 residues long. The CDR3 nucleotides are TGTGCCTGGGCGGGACAGGGGTACACCGGGGAGCTGTTTTTT. Translated, it gives CAWAGQGYTGELFF.

This clonotype showed up many times. This chain joins TRBV4-1 and TRBJ1-2; possibly TRBD1 for D (5 bases). This CDR3 spans 14 amino acids. Germline CDR1 reads MGHRA; CDR2 reads YSYEKL. V was pared by 3 bases and J by 4 bases, with 12 bases between. CDR3 sequence reads: CASSHEGKFYGYTF. DNA of the CDR3: TGCGCCAGCAGCCACGAGGGGAAATTCTATGGCTACACCTTC.

The chain has TRBV15 and TRBJ1-5; D is uncertain. The CDR3 length is 14 residues. CDR1 is LNHNV, CDR2 YYDKDF, per germline (reference sequence). Trimming took 3 bases from V and 2 from J, leaving 8 bases between them. CDR3: CATSRRRGNQPQHF. The DNA for the CDR3 is TGTGCCACCAGCAGGAGAAGGGGCAATCAGCCCCAGCATTTT. Using reference TRBV15 and TRBJ1-5 for the parts outside the CDR3, the full variable domain is DAMVIQNPRYQVTQFGKPVTLSCSQTLNHNVMYWYQQKSSQAPKLLFHYYDKDFNNEADTPDNFQSRRPNTSFCFLDIRSPGLGDTAMYLCATSRRRGNQPQHFGDGTRLSIL.

Regarding this clonotype: An end of the junction does not agree with germline; a read error may underlie this. The chain joins TRBV7-9 to TRBJ2-1, with 8 bases lining up with TRBD2. The CDR3 length is 19 residues. Germline loops: CDR1 SEHNR, CDR2 FQNEAQ (reference sequence). The CDR3 reads CASSLWRFGGGGGYDEQFF. The CDR3, as DNA: TGTGCCAGCAGCTTGTGGAGGTTCGGGGGGGGGGGAGGCTACGATGAGCAGTTCTTC.

This clonotype has only a few counts. V and J are TRBV24-1 and TRBJ1-3, with 7 bases fitting TRBD1. Germline V CDR1 and CDR2: KGHDR, SFDVKD. This CDR3 is built from 14 residues. Trimming cost V 8 bases and J 0 bases; bases outside gene matches: 3. The CDR3 here is CATMDRSSGNTIYF. In DNA, the CDR3 is TGTGCCACCATGGACAGGAGCTCTGGAAACACCATATATTTT.

This clonotype turned up a few times. The CDR3 spells CASSLDVASEAFF. The DNA of the CDR3 is TGTGCCAGCAGCTTGGACGTCGCCTCTGAAGCTTTCTTT. V is TRBV5-5 and J is TRBJ1-1; D gene ambiguous. This CDR3 spans 13 amino acids. Germline CDR1 and CDR2: SGHKS and YYEKEE (reference sequence). Trimming took off 0 bases at V and 6 bases at J, with 9 bases between the two ends.